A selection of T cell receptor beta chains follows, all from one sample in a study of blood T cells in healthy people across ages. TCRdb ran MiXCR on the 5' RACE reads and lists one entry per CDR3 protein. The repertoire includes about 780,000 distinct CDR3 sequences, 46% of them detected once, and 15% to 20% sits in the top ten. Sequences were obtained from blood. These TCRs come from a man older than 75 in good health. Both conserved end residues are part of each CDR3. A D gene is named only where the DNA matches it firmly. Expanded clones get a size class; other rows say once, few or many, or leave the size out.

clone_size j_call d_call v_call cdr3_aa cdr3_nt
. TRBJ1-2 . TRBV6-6 CASTRSGGGNYGYTF TGTGCCAGCACCAGATCGGGGGGAGGTAACTATGGCTACACCTTC
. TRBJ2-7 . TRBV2 CASGASNEQYF TGTGCCAGTGGGGCTTCTAACGAGCAGTACTTC
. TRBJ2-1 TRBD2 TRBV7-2 CASSFLLAGGFDEQFF TGTGCCAGCAGCTTTCTCCTAGCGGGAGGCTTCGATGAGCAGTTCTTC
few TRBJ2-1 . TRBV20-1 CSARDRPPNEQFF TGCAGTGCTAGAGATCGACCGCCCAATGAGCAGTTCTTC
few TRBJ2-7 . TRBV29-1 CSCLVGDHNYEQYF TGCAGTTGTCTCGTTGGGGACCATAATTACGAGCAGTACTTC
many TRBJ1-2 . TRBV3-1 CASSQDTGDYGYTF TGTGCCAGCAGCCAAGATACGGGGGACTATGGCTACACCTTC
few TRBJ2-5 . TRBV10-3 CAISTVQETQYF TGTGCCATTTCGACAGTACAAGAGACCCAGTACTTC
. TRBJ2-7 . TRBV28 CASASGWSYEQYF TGTGCCAGCGCCTCCGGGTGGTCCTACGAGCAGTACTTC
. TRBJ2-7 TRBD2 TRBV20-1 CSALRTSGSYEQYF TGCAGTGCTTTACGGACTAGCGGGAGTTACGAGCAGTACTTC
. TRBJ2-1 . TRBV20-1 CSARHNEQFF TGCAGTGCTAGACACAATGAGCAGTTCTTC
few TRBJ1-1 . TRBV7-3 CASSLNSQGGTPEAFF TGTGCCAGCAGCTTAAACTCACAGGGAGGTACCCCTGAAGCTTTCTTT
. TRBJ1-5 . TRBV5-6 CASSFGLNQPQHF TGTGCCAGCAGCTTTGGACTAAATCAGCCCCAGCATTTT